This T cell receptor (beta chain) was found in a study of blood T cells in healthy people across ages. Study-wide findings and caveats: Among T cells, TCR beta diversity per million cells dropped roughly linearly as age rose.

This clonotype was seen at least ten times. Antigen unknown. Samples each yielded at least 5 micrograms of total RNA. The authors ran a second PCR of 7 to 11 cycles using a sample-barcoded 5' primer and a J-beta primer mix. In TCRdb, the 5' RACE reads were re-called with MiXCR into one record per CDR3 protein. The table records about 840,000 distinct CDR3 sequences, under 35% of them present only once. The CDR3 is 14 amino acids. Between the trimmed V and J ends, which lost 7 bases and 6 bases, there was a span of 16 bases. These data also formed part of another study, on T cells of mothers and their children. That source notes: Nine systemically healthy Caucasian donors: three mothers, six children.

This clonotype originated in a woman aged 40-49 years in good health. The V gene is TRBV12-3 or TRBV12-4, the J gene TRBJ1-5; D call uncertain. The sequenced sample consisted of blood. CDR3 residues: CASTGESGSQPQHF. CDR3 nucleotides: TGTGCCAGCACTGGCGAATCGGGGTCTCAGCCCCAGCATTTT.